A single sample gave rise to the 4 T cell receptor beta chains below, sequenced in a study of T cell responses to AZD1222 COVID-19 vaccine. Data came from immunoSEQ multiplex PCR; TCRdb stores just in-frame clones and leaves some out. Counted here are around 140,000 clones, 86% occurring once; the ten biggest clones make up roughly 5.1%. The source material was peripheral blood, sampled 28 days after the second AZD1222 dose. The receptors were gathered from an adult who received the AZD1222 COVID-19 vaccine.

This sequence joins TRBV29-1 and TRBJ2-1, with 7 bases identical to TRBD2. V lost 8 bases and J lost 3; bases outside the gene matches: 4. Per germline, CDR1 SQVTM and CDR2 ANQGSEA. The length of the CDR3 is 12 residues. The CDR3 region is CSHREVYNEQFF. DNA for the CDR3: TGCAGCCATCGGGAGGTCTACAATGAGCAGTTCTTC.

The CDR3 nucleotides read TGTGCCAGCAGCGTGGGGGACAGTGCCTCTGAAGCTTTCTTT. Residues: CASSVGDSASEAFF. The chain employs TRBV9 and TRBJ1-1; 7 nucleotides match TRBD1. This CDR3 comprises 14 residues. The germline V gene encodes CDR1 SGDLS and CDR2 YYNGEE. Trimming at V came to 2 bases and at J to 6 bases, leaving 7 bases not matched to a gene. The whole variable domain, filled in from reference TRBV9 and TRBJ1-1, reads DSGVTQTPKHLITATGQRVTLRCSPRSGDLSVYWYQQSLDQGLQFLIQYYNGEERAKGNILERFSAQQFPDLHSELNLSSLELGDSALYFCASSVGDSASEAFFGQGTRLTVV.

The rearrangement joins TRBV7-2 to TRBJ1-4; D not resolved. Germline CDR1 and CDR2: SGHTA and FQGNSA. The germline V and J ends were trimmed by 1 base and 8 bases, with 5 bases remaining between them. The CDR3 has 12 residues. In DNA, the CDR3 is TGTGCCAGCAGCTTAGAAAGGGAAAAACTGTTTTTT. This gives the protein CASSLEREKLFF.

This clone appeared a single time. The chain links TRBV13 to TRBJ2-2; D is perhaps TRBD2 (7 bases). Trimming removed 1 base from V and 4 bases from J, with 10 bases in between. CDR1 is PRHDT and CDR2 is FYEKMQ in the germline V gene (reference sequence). This CDR3 spans 15 amino acids. The CDR3 nucleotides are TGTGCCAGCAGCTTAGCGGGGGGCCCCACCGGGGAGCTGTTTTTT. It codes for CASSLAGGPTGELFF.